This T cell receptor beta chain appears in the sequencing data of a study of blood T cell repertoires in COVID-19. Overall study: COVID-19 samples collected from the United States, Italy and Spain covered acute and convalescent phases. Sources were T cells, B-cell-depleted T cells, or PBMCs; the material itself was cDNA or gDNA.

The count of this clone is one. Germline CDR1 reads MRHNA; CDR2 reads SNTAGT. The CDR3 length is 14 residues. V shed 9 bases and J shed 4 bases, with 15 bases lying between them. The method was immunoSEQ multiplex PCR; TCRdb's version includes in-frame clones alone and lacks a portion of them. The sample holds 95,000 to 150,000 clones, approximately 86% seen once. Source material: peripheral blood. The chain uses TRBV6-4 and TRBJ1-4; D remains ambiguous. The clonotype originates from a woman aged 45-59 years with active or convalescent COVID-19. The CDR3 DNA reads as TGTGCCAGAAAAAAAAGAGGGAGTAATGAAAAACTGTTTTTT. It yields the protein CARKKRGSNEKLFF.